This T cell receptor (beta chain) was obtained from a study of shared clonotypes between healthy human individuals. Germline assignment: CDR1 MGHRA and CDR2 YSYEKL. V shed 2 bases and J 3 bases; nucleotides not matched to a gene: 2. This CDR3 is 15 amino acids long. Each of the donors was a healthy adult who was HIV-negative and had not had a recent acute infection or vaccination. Unsorted PBMC DNA sequencing spanned ten immunoSEQ deep assay plates. Produced via immunoSEQ multiplex PCR; TCRdb's table is partial and in-frame only. The profile shows roughly 450,000 clones, 75% to 85% of them singletons.

The chain links TRBV4-1 to TRBJ2-5; 11 positions agree with TRBD2. The sequence was obtained from a woman between 40 and 50 years old in good health. Some clones in this sample may be carry-over from other donors' samples. The sample taken for sequencing was PBMCs. The CDR3 coding sequence is TGCGCCAGCAGCCAACCACTAGCGGGAGAAGAGACCCAGTACTTC. Translating it yields CASSQPLAGEETQYF.